The clone carrying this T cell receptor (beta chain) occurred a few times. Its target is not known. From the 5' RACE reads, TCRdb called clonotypes with MiXCR, one entry per CDR3 protein. The table includes under 170,000 distinct CDR3 sequences, around 42% detected once. This record belongs to a study of CD8 T cells in ankylosing spondylitis. The CDR3 loop spans 15 amino acids. Trimming took off 3 bases at V and 1 base at J, with 9 bases between the two ends. Whole-study findings and limits: There was a TCR beta motif, made of several highly homologous variants, that appeared characteristic of ankylosing spondylitis blood.

V usage is TRBV12-3 or TRBV12-4 and J usage is TRBJ2-2; a weak D match, TRBD2 (5 bases). The sequence was obtained from a male donor with ankylosing spondylitis. What was sequenced was synovial fluid, either unsorted or a sorted T cell fraction (not recorded which). The CDR3 DNA sequence: TGTGCCAGCAGTTTTCTTAGCGTGAACACCGGGGAGCTGTTTTTT. Protein sequence: CASSFLSVNTGELFF.